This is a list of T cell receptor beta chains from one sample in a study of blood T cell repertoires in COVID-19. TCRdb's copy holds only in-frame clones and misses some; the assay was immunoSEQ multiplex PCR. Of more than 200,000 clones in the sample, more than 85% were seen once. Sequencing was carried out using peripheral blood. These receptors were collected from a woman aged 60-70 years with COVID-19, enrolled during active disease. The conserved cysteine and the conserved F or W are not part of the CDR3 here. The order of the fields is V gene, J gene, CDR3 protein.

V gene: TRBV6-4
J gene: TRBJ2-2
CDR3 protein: ASSEQSTGELF

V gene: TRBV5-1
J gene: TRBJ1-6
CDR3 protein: ASSGGTRNSPLH

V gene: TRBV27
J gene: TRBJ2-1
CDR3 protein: ASSNPTTSGRVNEQF

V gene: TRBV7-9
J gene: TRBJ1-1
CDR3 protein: ASSLGTEAF

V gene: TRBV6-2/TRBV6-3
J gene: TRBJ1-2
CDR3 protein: ASSLAENGYT

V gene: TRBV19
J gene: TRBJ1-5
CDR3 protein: ASTNIGQPQH

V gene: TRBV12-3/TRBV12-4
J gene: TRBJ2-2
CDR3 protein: ASTPSRSGELF

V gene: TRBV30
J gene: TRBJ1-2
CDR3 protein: AWGTGAGYT

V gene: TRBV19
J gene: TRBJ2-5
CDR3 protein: ASSPRQGAGETQY

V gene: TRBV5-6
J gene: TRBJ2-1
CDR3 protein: ASSFPRANEQF

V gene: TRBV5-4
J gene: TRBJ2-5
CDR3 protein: ASSHGSGQGQQETQY

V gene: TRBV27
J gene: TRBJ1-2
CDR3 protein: ASSRKGQNYGYT

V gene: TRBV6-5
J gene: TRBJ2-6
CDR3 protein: ASETGSGANVLT

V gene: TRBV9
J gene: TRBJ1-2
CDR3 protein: ASSVGGRKPNYGYT

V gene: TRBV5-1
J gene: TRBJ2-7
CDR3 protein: ASSPGGSSYEQY

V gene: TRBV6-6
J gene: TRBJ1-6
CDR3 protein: ASREQGSSPLH

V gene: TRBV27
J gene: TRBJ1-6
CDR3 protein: ASREGTSPLH

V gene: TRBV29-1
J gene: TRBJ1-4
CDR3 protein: SAEGTGTNEKLF

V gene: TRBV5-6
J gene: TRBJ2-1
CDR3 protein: ASSLSLAGGRDEQF

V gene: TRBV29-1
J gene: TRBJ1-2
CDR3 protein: SVGPDRGYYT

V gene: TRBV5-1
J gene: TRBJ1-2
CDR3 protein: ASSFSPGDYGYT

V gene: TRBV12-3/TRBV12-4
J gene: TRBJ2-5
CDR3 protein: ASSIRRQETQY

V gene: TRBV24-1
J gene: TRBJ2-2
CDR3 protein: ATSAAPTGGELF

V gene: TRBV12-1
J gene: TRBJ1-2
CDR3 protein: ASSPGQGAYGYT

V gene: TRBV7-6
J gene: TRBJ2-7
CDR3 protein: ASSLGSTPYEQY

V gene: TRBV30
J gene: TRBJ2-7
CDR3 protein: AWSEGGWQY

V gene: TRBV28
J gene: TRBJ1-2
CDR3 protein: ASSPATVYGYT

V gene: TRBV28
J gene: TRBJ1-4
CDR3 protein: ASRGTGRNEKLF

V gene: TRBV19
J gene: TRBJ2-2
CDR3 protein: ASSITGRNTGELF

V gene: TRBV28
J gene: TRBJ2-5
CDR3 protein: ASSLDRTQY

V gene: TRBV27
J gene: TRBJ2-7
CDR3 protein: ASSLSAGLAGSYEQY

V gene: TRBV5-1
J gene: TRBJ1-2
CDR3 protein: ASSPGRGRFPRYT

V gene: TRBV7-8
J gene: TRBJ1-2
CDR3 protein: ASSSSIPRTGGTNYGYT

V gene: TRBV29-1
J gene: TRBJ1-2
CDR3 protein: SVGLGQGFGYT

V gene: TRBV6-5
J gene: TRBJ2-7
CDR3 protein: ASTATSGSSYEQY

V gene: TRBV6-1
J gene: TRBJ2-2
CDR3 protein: ASMSGYAGELF

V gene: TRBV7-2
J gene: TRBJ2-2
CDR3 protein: ASSPGHLTTGELF

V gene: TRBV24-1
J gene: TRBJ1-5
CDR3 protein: ATSEQGQGSNQPQH

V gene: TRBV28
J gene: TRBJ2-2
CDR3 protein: ASSRPGRGTGELF

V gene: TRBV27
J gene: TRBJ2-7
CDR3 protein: ASSLGSGIYEQY